The 17 T cell receptor beta chains listed next were all sequenced from one sample in a study of cytomegalovirus exposure and HLA in healthy donors. Primers: 60 Vbeta forward and 13 Jbeta reverse. TCRdb's table, derived via immunoSEQ multiplex PCR, lists solely in-frame clones and lacks some. Altogether more than 90,000 clones are present, about 68% being singletons, with the ten largest covering roughly 10%. Sequenced input: PBMCs. The receptors were sampled from a woman between 50 and 59 years old in good health and CMV-seropositive.

This clone was picked up a small number of times. This chain joins TRBV4-3 and TRBJ2-4; TRBD1 matches 7 bases. V shed 2 bases and J 4 bases; nucleotides not matched to a gene: 8. Per germline, CDR1 LGHNA and CDR2 YSLEER. The CDR3 extends over 16 amino acids. The CDR3 loop reads CASSQLTGTEKNIQYF. The CDR3 nucleotides are TGCGCCAGCAGCCAACTAACCGGGACAGAGAAAAACATTCAGTACTTC.

This clone was counted once. The rearrangement uses TRBV28 and TRBJ1-3, with D possibly matching TRBD1 (5 bases). The ends were cut back, 8 bases at V and 8 bases at J, with 19 bases in the middle. The CDR3 covers 14 residues. Germline values: CDR1 MDHEN, CDR2 SYDVKM. The CDR3 DNA follows: TGTGCCAGCGGGAGGGACCTCGGGTCTGACACCATATATTTT. Translated: CASGRDLGSDTIYF.

The gene calls are TRBV5-1 and TRBJ1-2; possibly TRBD1 for D (6 bases). The germline V gene has CDR1 SGHRS and CDR2 YFSETQ. The CDR3 spans 13 residues. Trimming removed 0 bases at V and 5 bases at J, with 8 bases between. DNA of the CDR3: TGCGCCAGCAGCTTGGGGACAGAATATGGCTACACCTTC. Translating it yields CASSLGTEYGYTF. Full variable domain (missing parts from reference TRBV5-1 and TRBJ1-2): KAGVTQTPRYLIKTRGQQVTLSCSPISGHRSVSWYQQTPGQGLQFLFEYFSETQRNKGNFPGRFSGRQFSNSRSEMNVSTLELGDSALYLCASSLGTEYGYTFGSGTRLTVV.

This clone was found a few times. This chain connects TRBV10-1 to TRBJ2-7; weak D call: TRBD1 (5 bases). The CDR3 runs to 13 residues. In germline, CDR1 is WNHNN, CDR2 SYGVQD (reference sequence). V lost 3 bases and J 4 bases, leaving 10 bases between the germline ends. CDR3 loop: CASSENQGYEQYF. In nucleotides, the CDR3 is TGCGCCAGCAGTGAAAATCAGGGATACGAGCAGTACTTC.

In this sample, this clone turned up once. This chain uses TRBV27 with TRBJ2-1, with D perhaps TRBD2 (6 bases). The CDR3 contains 17 residues. Per germline, CDR1 MNHEY and CDR2 SMNVEV (reference sequence). V was clipped by 6 bases and J by 1 base, with 19 bases between them. CDR3 sequence: CASSIGTDDLSYNEQFF. Written as DNA, the CDR3 is TGTGCCAGCAGCATTGGGACTGACGACCTATCCTACAATGAGCAGTTCTTC.

This chain links TRBV11-2 with TRBJ1-1; TRBD1 might be the D (5 bases). Trimming took off 5 bases at V and 1 base at J, with 11 bases between the two ends. The germline V gene has CDR1 SGHAT and CDR2 FQNNGV. CDR3 size: 14 residues. CDR3 sequence (DNA): TGTGCCAGCAGCACTACAACAGGGAACACTGAAGCTTTCTTT. Residues: CASSTTTGNTEAFF.

The chain joins TRBV19 to TRBJ1-5, with D hard to call. Germline V gene lookup returns CDR1 LNHDA and CDR2 SQIVND (reference sequence). The V end lost 7 bases, the J end lost 0 bases, and 7 bases lay between the germline ends. This CDR3 is built from 13 residues. The CDR3 reads CASTTYSNQPQHF. The CDR3 DNA reads as TGTGCCAGTACGACATATAGCAATCAGCCCCAGCATTTT.

V usage is TRBV28 and J usage is TRBJ2-2, with D perhaps matching TRBD1 (6 bases). The germline V and J ends were trimmed by 6 bases and 1 base, with 15 bases remaining between them. The CDR3 sequence is 16 residues long. Per the germline V gene, CDR1 is MDHEN and CDR2 is SYDVKM. CDR3 DNA sequence: TGTGCCAGCAGACTCCAAACGACAGGGAACACCGGGGAGCTGTTTTTT. Translated, it gives CASRLQTTGNTGELFF.

V usage is TRBV5-1 and J usage is TRBJ2-1; D possibly corresponds to TRBD1 (5 bases). The germline V gene encodes CDR1 SGHRS and CDR2 YFSETQ. This CDR3 is 15 amino acids long. V lost 5 bases and J lost 0, with 12 bases in between. CDR3 region: CASSYRQSSYNEQFF. The DNA of the CDR3 is TGCGCCAGCAGTTACCGACAGTCCTCCTACAATGAGCAGTTCTTC. The complete variable domain, with remaining parts taken from reference TRBV5-1 and TRBJ2-1, reads KAGVTQTPRYLIKTRGQQVTLSCSPISGHRSVSWYQQTPGQGLQFLFEYFSETQRNKGNFPGRFSGRQFSNSRSEMNVSTLELGDSALYLCASSYRQSSYNEQFFGPGTRLTVL.

V is TRBV30 and J is TRBJ2-5, with D perhaps TRBD2 (6 bases). The better agreement between TRBJ2-7 and the DNA end casts doubt on the J call. Germline V gene lookup returns CDR1 GTSNPN and CDR2 SVGIG (reference sequence). The length of the CDR3 is 12 residues. CDR3 bases: TGTGCCTGGAGGGGACTGCCCTACGAGCAGTACTTC. This translates into CAWRGLPYEQYF.

This chain uses TRBV19 with TRBJ2-1, with 13 bases that match TRBD2. This CDR3 comprises 15 residues. The V and J ends lost 6 bases and 4 bases, in that order; junction bases with no gene match: 3. Germline CDR1 is LNHDA and CDR2 is SQIVND (reference sequence). CDR3 region: CASSTGLAGYNEQFF. CDR3 sequence (DNA): TGTGCCAGTAGCACGGGACTAGCGGGATACAATGAGCAGTTCTTC.

The chain joins TRBV19 to TRBJ1-4; D might be TRBD1 (5 bases). This CDR3 is built from 13 residues. Germline V gene lookup returns CDR1 LNHDA and CDR2 SQIVND (reference sequence). Deletions cut 5 bases from V and 7 bases from J, with 11 bases between. The CDR3 loop is CASSETDREKLFF. The CDR3 bases are TGTGCCAGTAGTGAGACAGATCGTGAAAAACTGTTTTTT. Together with reference TRBV19 and TRBJ1-4, the CDR3 gives the full variable domain: DGGITQSPKYLFRKEGQNVTLSCEQNLNHDAMYWYRQDPGQGLRLIYYSQIVNDFQKGDIAEGYSVSREKKESFPLTVTSAQKNPTAFYLCASSETDREKLFFGSGTQLSVL.

The genes are TRBV11-2 and TRBJ1-1; 7 bases match TRBD1. This CDR3 contains 14 residues. V lost 3 bases, J lost 0 bases, and 1 base stayed unmatched. The germline V gene has CDR1 SGHAT and CDR2 FQNNGV. The CDR3 reads CASSFTGVNTEAFF. The CDR3 bases are TGTGCCAGCAGCTTCACAGGGGTGAACACTGAAGCTTTCTTT. Filled out from reference TRBV11-2 and TRBJ1-1, the complete variable domain reads EAGVAQSPRYKIIEKRQSVAFWCNPISGHATLYWYQQILGQGPKLLIQFQNNGVVDDSQLPKDRFSAERLKGVDSTLKIQPAKLEDSAVYLCASSFTGVNTEAFFGQGTRLTVV.

The chain carries TRBV30 and TRBJ2-4; 8 bases are a match to TRBD1. The J segment lost 0 bases and the V segment lost 5 bases, leaving 6 bases of the junction unmatched. CDR1 GTSNPN and CDR2 SVGIG come from the germline V gene (reference sequence). This CDR3 is built from 15 residues. CDR3 nucleotide sequence: TGTGCCTGGGGTATCGACAGGGGAGCCAAAAACATTCAGTACTTC. Translation: CAWGIDRGAKNIQYF.

V usage is TRBV7-9 and J usage is TRBJ1-1; TRBD1 agrees at 7 bases. Germline CDR1 SEHNR, CDR2 FQNEAQ (reference sequence). Germline trimming cut 5 bases from V and 1 base from J; bases unmatched to any gene: 7. The CDR3 sequence is 15 residues long. This chain's CDR3 is CASSPTTGKNTEAFF. DNA for the CDR3: TGTGCCAGCAGCCCAACGACAGGGAAGAACACTGAAGCTTTCTTT.

J is TRBJ2-1 and V is TRBV5-1; 11 bases line up with TRBD2. The CDR3 spans 16 residues. Per the germline V gene, CDR1 is SGHRS and CDR2 is YFSETQ. V shed 0 bases, J shed 9 bases, and the junction held 8 bases outside the gene matches. The CDR3: CASSLVAGGPSPEQFF. The CDR3 region has the DNA TGCGCCAGCAGCTTGGTAGCGGGGGGGCCTTCGCCTGAGCAGTTCTTC.

This clone was detected only a few times. The gene calls are TRBV19 and TRBJ1-1, with TRBD1 identical over 10 bases. The germline V gene has CDR1 LNHDA and CDR2 SQIVND (reference sequence). V shed 4 bases and J 6 bases; nucleotides not matched to a gene: 5. The CDR3 length is 14 residues. The CDR3 sequence is CASSTLGQGAEAFF. Written as DNA, the CDR3 is TGTGCCAGTAGTACTCTCGGACAGGGGGCTGAAGCTTTCTTT.